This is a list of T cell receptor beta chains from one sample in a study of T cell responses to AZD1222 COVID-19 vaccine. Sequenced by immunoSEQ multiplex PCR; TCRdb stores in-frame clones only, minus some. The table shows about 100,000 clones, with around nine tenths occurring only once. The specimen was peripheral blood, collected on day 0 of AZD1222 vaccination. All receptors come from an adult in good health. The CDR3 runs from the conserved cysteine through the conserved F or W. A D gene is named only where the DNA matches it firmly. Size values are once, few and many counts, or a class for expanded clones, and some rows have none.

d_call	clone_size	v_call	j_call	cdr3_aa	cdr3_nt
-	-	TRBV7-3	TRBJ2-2	CASSPNRDTGELFF	TGTGCCAGCAGCCCGAACAGGGACACCGGGGAGCTGTTTTTT
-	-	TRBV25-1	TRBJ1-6	CASRQHSGTDNSPLHF	TGTGCCAGCAGACAACATTCCGGGACCGATAATTCACCCCTCCACTTT
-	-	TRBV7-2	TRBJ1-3	CASSLAPGAGNTIYF	TGTGCCAGCAGCTTAGCGCCAGGGGCCGGAAACACCATATATTTT
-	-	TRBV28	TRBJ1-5	CASSFVGDQPQHF	TGTGCCAGCAGTTTTGTCGGCGATCAGCCCCAGCATTTT
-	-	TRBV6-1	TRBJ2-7	CASSERSNPYQFYEQYF	TGTGCCAGCAGTGAAAGATCAAACCCCTATCAGTTCTACGAGCAGTACTTC
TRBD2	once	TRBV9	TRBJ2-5	CASSVSGRSQETQYF	TGTGCCAGCAGCGTTAGCGGGAGGAGCCAAGAGACCCAGTACTTC
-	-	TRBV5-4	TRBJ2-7	CASSPGGPGYEQYF	TGTGCCAGCAGCCCTGGGGGGCCTGGGTACGAGCAGTACTTC
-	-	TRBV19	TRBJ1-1	CASSTLIYRSNTEAFF	TGTGCCAGTAGTACTCTTATTTACAGGTCGAACACTGAAGCTTTCTTT
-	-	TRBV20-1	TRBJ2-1	CSATNNEQFF	TGCAGTGCTACGAACAATGAGCAGTTCTTC
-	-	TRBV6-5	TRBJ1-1	CASEATDEAFF	TGTGCCAGCGAGGCGACAGATGAAGCTTTCTTT
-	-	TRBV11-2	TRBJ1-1	CASSLVIPGTEAFF	TGTGCCAGCAGCTTAGTCATCCCAGGGACTGAAGCTTTCTTT
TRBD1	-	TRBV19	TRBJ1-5	CASSGTGDELNQPQHF	TGTGCCAGTAGCGGAACAGGGGATGAGCTCAATCAGCCCCAGCATTTT
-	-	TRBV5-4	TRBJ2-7	CASSFEVREQYF	TGTGCCAGCAGCTTCGAAGTTCGCGAGCAGTACTTC
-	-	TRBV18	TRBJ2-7	CASSHRGDRPYEQYF	TGTGCCAGCTCACATCGAGGCGACAGGCCCTACGAGCAGTACTTC
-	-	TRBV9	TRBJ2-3	CASSVGVTTRRTDTQYF	TGTGCCAGCAGCGTAGGGGTCACGACTAGACGTACAGATACGCAGTATTTT
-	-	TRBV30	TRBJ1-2	CAWKGQGYGYTF	TGTGCCTGGAAAGGCCAGGGCTATGGCTACACCTTC
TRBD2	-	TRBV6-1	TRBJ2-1	CASSERLAGEGYEQFF	TGTGCCAGCAGCGAAAGACTAGCTGGAGAGGGGTATGAGCAGTTCTTC
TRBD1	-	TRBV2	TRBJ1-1	CASNDRENTEAFF	TGTGCCAGCAACGACAGGGAGAACACTGAAGCTTTCTTT
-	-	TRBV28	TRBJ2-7	CATPAGQGKYF	TGTGCCACCCCTGCGGGGCAGGGGAAGTACTTC
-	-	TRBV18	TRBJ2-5	CASSAGQQETQYF	TGTGCCAGCTCGGCGGGACAGCAAGAGACCCAGTACTTC